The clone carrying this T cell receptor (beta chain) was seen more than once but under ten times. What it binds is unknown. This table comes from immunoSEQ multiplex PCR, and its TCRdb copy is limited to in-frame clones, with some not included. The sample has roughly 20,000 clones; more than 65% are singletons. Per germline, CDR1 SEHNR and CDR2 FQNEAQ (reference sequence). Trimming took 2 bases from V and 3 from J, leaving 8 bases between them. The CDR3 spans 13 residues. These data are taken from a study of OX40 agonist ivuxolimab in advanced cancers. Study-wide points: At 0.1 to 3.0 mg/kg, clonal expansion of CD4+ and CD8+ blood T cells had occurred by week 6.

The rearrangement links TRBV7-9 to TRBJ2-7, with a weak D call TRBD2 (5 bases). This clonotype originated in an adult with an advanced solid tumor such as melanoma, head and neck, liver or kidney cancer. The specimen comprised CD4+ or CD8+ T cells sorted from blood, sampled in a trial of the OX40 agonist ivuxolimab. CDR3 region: CASSLSGGYEQYF. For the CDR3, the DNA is TGTGCCAGCAGCTTAAGTGGAGGCTACGAGCAGTACTTC.